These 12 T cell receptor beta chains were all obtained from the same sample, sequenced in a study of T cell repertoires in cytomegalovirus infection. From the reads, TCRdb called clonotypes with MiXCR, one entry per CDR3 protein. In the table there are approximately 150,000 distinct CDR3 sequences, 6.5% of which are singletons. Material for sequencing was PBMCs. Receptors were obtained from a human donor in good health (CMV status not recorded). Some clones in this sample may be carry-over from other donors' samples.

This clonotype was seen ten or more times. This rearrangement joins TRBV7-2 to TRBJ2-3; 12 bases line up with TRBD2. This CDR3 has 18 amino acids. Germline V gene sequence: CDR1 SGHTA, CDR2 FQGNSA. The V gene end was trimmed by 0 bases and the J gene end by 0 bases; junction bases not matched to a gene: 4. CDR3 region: CASSLAPLAGGSTDTQYF. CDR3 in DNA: TGTGCCAGCAGCTTAGCTCCTCTAGCGGGGGGGAGCACAGATACGCAGTATTTT.

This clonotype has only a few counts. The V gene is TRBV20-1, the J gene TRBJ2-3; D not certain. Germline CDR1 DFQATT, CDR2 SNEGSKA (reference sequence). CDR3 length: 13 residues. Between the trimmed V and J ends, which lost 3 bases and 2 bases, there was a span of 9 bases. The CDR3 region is CSASSTDTDTQYF. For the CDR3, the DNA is TGCAGTGCTAGTTCGACCGACACAGATACGCAGTATTTT.

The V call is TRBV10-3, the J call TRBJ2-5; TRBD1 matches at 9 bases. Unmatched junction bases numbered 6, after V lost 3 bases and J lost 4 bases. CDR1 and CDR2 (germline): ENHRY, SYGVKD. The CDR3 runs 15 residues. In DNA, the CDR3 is TGTGCCATCAGTGAAAGAGGACAGGGGTTAGAGACCCAGTACTTC. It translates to CAISERGQGLETQYF.

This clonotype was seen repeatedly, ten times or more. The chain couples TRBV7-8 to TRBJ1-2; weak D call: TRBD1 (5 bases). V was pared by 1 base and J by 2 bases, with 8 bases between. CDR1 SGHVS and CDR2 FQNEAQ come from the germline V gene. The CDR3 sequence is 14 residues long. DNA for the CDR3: TGTGCCAGCAGCTTAGGCCACAGGAACTATGGCTACACCTTC. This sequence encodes CASSLGHRNYGYTF.

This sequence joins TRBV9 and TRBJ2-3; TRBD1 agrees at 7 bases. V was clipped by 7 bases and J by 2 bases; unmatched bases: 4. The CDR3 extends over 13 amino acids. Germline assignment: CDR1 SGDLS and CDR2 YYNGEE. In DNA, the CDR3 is TGTGCCAGCGGACAGGCTAACACAGATACGCAGTATTTT. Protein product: CASGQANTDTQYF.

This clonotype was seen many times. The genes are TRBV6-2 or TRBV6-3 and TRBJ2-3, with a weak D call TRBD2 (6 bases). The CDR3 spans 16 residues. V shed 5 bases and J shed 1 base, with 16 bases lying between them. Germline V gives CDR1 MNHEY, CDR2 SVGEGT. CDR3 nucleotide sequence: TGTGCCAGCAGTCCCCTGGGTAGCGGCGGCACAGATACGCAGTATTTT. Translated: CASSPLGSGGTDTQYF.

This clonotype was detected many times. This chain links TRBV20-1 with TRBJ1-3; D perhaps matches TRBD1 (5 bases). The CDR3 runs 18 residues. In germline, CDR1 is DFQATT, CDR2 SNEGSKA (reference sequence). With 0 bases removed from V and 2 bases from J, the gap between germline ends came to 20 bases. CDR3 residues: CSARDWNQGGLAGNTIYF. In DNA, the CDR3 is TGCAGTGCTAGAGATTGGAACCAGGGAGGGCTCGCTGGAAACACCATATATTTT.

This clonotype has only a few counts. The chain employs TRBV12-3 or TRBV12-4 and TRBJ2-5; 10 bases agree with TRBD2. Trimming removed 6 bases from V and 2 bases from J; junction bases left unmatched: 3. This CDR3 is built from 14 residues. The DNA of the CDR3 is TGTGCCAGCAGGCTTAGCGGGGGGCAAGAGACCCAGTACTTC. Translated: CASRLSGGQETQYF.

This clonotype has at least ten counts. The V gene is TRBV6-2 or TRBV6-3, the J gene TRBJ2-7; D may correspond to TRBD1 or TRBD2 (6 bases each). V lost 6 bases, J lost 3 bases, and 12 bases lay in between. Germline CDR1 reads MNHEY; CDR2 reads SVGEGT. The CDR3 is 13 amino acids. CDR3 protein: CASRSGGFYEQYF. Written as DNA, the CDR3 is TGTGCCAGCAGATCCGGGGGCTTCTACGAGCAGTACTTC.

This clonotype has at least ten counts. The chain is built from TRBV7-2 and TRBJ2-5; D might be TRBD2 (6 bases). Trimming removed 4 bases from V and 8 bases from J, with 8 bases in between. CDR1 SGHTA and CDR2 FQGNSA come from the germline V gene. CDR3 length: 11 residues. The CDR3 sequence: CASSSGTTQYF. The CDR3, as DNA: TGTGCCAGCAGCTCCGGGACTACCCAGTACTTC.

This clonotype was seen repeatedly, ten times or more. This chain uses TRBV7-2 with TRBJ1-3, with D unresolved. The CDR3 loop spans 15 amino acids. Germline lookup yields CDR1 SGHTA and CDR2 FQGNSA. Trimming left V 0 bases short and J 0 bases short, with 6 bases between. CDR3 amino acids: CASSLAWSSGNTIYF. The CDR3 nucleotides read TGTGCCAGCAGCTTAGCGTGGAGCTCTGGAAACACCATATATTTT.

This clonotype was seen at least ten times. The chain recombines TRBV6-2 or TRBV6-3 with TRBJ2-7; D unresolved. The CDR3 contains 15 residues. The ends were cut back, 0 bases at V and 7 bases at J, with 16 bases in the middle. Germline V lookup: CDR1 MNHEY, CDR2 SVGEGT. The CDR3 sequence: CASSYSGADLSEQYF. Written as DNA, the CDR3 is TGTGCCAGCAGTTACTCGGGCGCAGATCTTTCTGAGCAGTACTTC.